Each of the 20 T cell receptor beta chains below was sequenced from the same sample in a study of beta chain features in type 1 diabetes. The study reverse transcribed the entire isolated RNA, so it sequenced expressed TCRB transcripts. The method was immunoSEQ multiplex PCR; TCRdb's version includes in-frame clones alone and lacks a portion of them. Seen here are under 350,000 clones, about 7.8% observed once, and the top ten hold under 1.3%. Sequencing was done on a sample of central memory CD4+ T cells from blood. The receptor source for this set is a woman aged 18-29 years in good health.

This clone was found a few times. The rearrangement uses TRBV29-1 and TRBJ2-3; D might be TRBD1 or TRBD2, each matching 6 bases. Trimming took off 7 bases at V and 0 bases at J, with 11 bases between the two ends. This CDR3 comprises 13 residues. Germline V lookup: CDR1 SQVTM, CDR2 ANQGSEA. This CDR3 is CSATGTSTDTQYF. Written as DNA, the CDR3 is TGCAGCGCAACAGGGACTAGCACAGATACGCAGTATTTT.

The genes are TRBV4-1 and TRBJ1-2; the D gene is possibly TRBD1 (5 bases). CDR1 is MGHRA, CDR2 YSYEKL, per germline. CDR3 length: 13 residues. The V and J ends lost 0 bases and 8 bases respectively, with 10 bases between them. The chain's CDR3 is CASSQDPGFGYTF. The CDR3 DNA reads TGCGCCAGCAGCCAAGACCCAGGGTTCGGCTACACCTTC.

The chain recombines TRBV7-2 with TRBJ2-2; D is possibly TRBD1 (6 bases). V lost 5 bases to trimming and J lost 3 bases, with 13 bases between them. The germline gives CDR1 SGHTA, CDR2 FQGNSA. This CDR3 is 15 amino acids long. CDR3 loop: CASSGQGFDTGELFF. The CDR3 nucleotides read TGTGCCAGCAGCGGCCAGGGGTTCGACACCGGGGAGCTGTTTTTT. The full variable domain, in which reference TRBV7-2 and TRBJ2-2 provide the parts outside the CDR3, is GAGVSQSPSNKVTEKGKDVELRCDPISGHTALYWYRQSLGQGLEFLIYFQGNSAPDKSGLPSDRFSAERTGGSVSTLTIQRTQQEDSAVYLCASSGQGFDTGELFFGEGSRLTVL.

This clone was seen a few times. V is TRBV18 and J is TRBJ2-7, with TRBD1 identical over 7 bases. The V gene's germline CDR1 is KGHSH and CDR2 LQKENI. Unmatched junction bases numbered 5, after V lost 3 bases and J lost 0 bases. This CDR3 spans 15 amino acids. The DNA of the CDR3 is TGTGCCAGCTCACCCTCGGGACAGAGCTCCTACGAGCAGTACGTC. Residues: CASSPSGQSSYEQYV.

CDR3 nucleotide sequence: TGTGCCAGCGGCTCTAGCGGGGGGGCCGGCCAGTACGTC. It translates to CASGSSGGAGQYV. The rearrangement joins TRBV6-5 to TRBJ2-7; 12 nucleotides match TRBD2. Germline values: CDR1 MNHEY, CDR2 SVGAGI. The CDR3 consists of 13 residues. V lost 8 bases, J lost 10 bases, and 9 bases stayed unmatched.

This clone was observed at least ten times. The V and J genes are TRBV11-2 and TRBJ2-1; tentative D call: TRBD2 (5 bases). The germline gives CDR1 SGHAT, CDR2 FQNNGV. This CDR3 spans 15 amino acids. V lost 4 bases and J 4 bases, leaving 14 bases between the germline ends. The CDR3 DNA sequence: TGTGCCAGCAGCTCCTCAGCGGCTAATTACAATGAGCAGTTCTTC. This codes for CASSSSAANYNEQFF.

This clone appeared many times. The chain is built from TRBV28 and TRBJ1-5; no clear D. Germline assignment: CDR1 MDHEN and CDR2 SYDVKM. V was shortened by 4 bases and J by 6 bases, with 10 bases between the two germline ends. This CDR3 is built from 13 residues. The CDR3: CASSSVAVQPQHF. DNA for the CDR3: TGTGCCAGCAGTTCGGTTGCAGTTCAGCCCCAGCATTTT.

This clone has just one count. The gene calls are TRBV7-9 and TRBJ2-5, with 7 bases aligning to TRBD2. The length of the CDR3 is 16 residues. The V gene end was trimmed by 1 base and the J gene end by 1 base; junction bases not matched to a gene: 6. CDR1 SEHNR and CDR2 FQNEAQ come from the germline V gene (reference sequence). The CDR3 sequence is CASSLVASGLQETQYF. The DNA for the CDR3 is TGTGCCAGCAGCTTAGTGGCTAGCGGCCTCCAAGAGACCCAGTACTTC.

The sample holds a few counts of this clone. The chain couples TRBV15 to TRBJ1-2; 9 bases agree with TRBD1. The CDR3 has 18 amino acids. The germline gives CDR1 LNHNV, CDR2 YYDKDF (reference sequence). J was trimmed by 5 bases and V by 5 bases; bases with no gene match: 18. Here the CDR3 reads CATSGRTGVVVSKYGYTF. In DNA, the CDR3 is TGTGCCACCAGCGGGAGGACAGGGGTGGTGGTATCGAAGTATGGCTACACCTTC.

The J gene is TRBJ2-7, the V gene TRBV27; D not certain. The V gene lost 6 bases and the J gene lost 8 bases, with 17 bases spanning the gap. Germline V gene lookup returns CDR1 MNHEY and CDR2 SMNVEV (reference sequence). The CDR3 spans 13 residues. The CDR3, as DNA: TGTGCCAGCAGAAGGGCTACCCTCCAACAGCAGTACTTC. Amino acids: CASRRATLQQQYF.

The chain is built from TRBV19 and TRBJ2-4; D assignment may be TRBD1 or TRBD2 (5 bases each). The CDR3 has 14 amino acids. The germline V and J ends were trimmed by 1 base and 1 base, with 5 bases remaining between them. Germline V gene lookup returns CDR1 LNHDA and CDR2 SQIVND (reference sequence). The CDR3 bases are TGTGCCAGTAGTATAGGGGGGGCCAAAAACATTCAGTACTTC. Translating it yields CASSIGGAKNIQYF.

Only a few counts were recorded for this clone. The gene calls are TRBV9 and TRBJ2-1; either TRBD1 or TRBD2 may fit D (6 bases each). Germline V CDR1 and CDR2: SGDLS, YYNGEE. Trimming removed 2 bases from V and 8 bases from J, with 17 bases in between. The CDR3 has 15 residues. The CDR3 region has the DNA TGTGCCAGCAGCGTGGGGGGCGCCGGGCCCTATGAGCAGTTCTTC. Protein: CASSVGGAGPYEQFF.

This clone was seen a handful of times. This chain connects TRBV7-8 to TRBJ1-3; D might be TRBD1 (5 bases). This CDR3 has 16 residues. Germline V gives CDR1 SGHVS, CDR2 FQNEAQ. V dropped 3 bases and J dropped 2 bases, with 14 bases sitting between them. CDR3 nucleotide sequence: TGTGCCAGCAGCTTCTGGCGGCAGGGAACTGGAAACACCATATATTTT. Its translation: CASSFWRQGTGNTIYF.

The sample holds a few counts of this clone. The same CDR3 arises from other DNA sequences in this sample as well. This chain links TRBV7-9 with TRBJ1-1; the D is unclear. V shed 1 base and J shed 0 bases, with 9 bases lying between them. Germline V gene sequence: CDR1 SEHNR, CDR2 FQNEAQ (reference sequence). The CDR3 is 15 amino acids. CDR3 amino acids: CASSLGQGLNTEAFF. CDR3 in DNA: TGTGCCAGCAGCTTAGGTCAAGGACTGAACACTGAAGCTTTCTTT.

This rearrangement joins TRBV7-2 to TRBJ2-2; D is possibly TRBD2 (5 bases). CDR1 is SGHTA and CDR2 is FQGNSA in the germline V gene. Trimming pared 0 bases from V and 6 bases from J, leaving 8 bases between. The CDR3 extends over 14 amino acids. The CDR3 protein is CASSLAGVSGELFF. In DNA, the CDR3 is TGTGCCAGCAGCTTAGCGGGAGTATCCGGGGAGCTGTTTTTT.

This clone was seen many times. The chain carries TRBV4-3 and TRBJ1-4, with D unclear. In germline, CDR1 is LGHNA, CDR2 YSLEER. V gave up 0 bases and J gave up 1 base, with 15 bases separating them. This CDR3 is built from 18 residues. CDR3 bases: TGCGCCAGCAGCCAAGATTTTGGGCTAAGTGGAACTAATGAAAAACTGTTTTTT. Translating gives CASSQDFGLSGTNEKLFF.

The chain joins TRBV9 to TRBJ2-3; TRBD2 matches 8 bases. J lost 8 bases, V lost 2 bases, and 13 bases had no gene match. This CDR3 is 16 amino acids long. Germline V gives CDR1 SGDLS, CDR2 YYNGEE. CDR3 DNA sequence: TGTGCCAGCAGCGTCAGTTCAACGGGAGGGCGCGGTACGCAGTATTTT. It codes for CASSVSSTGGRGTQYF.

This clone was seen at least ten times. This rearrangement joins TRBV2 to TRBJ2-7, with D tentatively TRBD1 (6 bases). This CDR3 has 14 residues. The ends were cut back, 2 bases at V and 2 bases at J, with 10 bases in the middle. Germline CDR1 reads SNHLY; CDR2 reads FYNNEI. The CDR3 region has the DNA TGTGCCAGCAGTGAACCCAGGGGACCCTACGAGCAGTACTTC. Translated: CASSEPRGPYEQYF.

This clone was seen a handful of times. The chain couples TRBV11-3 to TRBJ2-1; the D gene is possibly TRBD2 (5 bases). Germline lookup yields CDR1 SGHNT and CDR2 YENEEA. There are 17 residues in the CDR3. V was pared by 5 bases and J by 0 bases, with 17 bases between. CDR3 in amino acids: CASSLGVGGSSYNEQFF. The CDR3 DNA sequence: TGTGCCAGCAGCCTGGGAGTCGGTGGCAGCTCCTACAATGAGCAGTTCTTC.

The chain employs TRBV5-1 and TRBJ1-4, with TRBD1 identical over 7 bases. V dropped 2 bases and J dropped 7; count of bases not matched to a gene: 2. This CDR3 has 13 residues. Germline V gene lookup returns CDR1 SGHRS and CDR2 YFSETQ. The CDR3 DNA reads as TGCGCCAGCAGCTTCGACAGGGTTGAAAAACTGTTTTTT. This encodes CASSFDRVEKLFF.